The 26 T cell receptor beta chains below come from one sample, sequenced in a study of CD8+ T cells in alopecia areata. cDNA serving as the sequencing template came from extracted, reverse transcribed RNA. The repertoire was sequenced with immunoSEQ multiplex PCR; TCRdb's copy has only in-frame clones and lacks some. Of 110,000 or so clones in the sample, less than 80% were seen once. Material: CD4+ T cells sorted from blood. These receptor sequences come from a human donor in good health.

The V gene is TRBV29-1, the J gene TRBJ1-1, with TRBD1 identical over 8 bases. Germline V gene lookup returns CDR1 SQVTM and CDR2 ANQGSEA. Trimming removed 7 bases from V and 2 bases from J; junction bases left unmatched: 6. The CDR3 is 13 residues long. As DNA, the CDR3 is TGCAGCGCCGACAGGGGACCAAACACTGAAGCTTTCTTT. Residues: CSADRGPNTEAFF.

There are a few counts of this clone. This chain joins TRBV11-2 and TRBJ2-6; D is possibly TRBD1 or TRBD2 (5 bases each). The germline V gene has CDR1 SGHAT and CDR2 FQNNGV. V lost 5 bases, J lost 0 bases, and 11 bases lay in between. The CDR3 consists of 16 residues. CDR3 in DNA: TGTGCCAGCAGCAAAGGGACCGCCTCTGGGGCCAACGTCCTGACTTTC. Amino acid sequence: CASSKGTASGANVLTF.

The count of this clone is one. The rearrangement uses TRBV5-1 and TRBJ2-5; 9 bases line up with TRBD2. The CDR3 totals 15 residues. The J segment lost 4 bases and the V segment lost 5 bases, leaving 9 bases of the junction unmatched. Germline V gives CDR1 SGHRS, CDR2 YFSETQ. This CDR3 reads CASSRAGGEGETQYF. The CDR3 bases are TGCGCCAGCAGTCGAGCGGGGGGCGAGGGAGAGACCCAGTACTTC.

The rearrangement uses TRBV7-9 and TRBJ1-6, with 10 bases lining up with TRBD1. Trimming cost V 5 bases and J 0 bases; bases outside gene matches: 4. This CDR3 spans 17 amino acids. CDR1 and CDR2 (germline): SEHNR, FQNEAQ (reference sequence). DNA for the CDR3: TGTGCCAGCAGCGAGAGACAGGGGGCCTCCTATAATTCACCCCTCCACTTT. It specifies CASSERQGASYNSPLHF.

To note about this clone: One junction end does not reproduce the germline sequence, and a read error may be involved. Distinct nucleotide sequences in the sample also encode this CDR3. The chain recombines TRBV5-4 with TRBJ2-2; a possible D gene is TRBD2 (6 bases). Germline V gene data show CDR1 as SGHNT and CDR2 as YYREEE (reference sequence). The CDR3 totals 17 residues. The DNA for the CDR3 is TGTGCCAGCAGCTCTGGGGGGTTATACTCGAACACCGGGGAGCTATTTTTT. Translated: CASSSGGLYSNTGELFF. The full variable domain, rest sourced from reference TRBV5-4 and TRBJ2-2, is ETGVTQSPTHLIKTRGQQVTLRCSSQSGHNTVSWYQQALGQGPQFIFQYYREEENGRGNFPPRFSGLQFPNYSSELNVNALELDDSALYLCASSSGGLYSNTGELFFGEGSRLTVL.

This clone occurred once. The chain employs TRBV5-1 and TRBJ2-3; D call uncertain. With 4 bases removed from V and 2 bases from J, the gap between germline ends came to 5 bases. Per germline, CDR1 SGHRS and CDR2 YFSETQ. The CDR3 contains 12 residues. The CDR3 bases are TGCGCCAGCAGCGGCGACACAGATACGCAGTATTTT. Translation: CASSGDTDTQYF.

This chain joins TRBV11-2 and TRBJ2-5, with D unclear. The length of the CDR3 is 14 residues. CDR1 and CDR2 (germline): SGHAT, FQNNGV. V was trimmed by 5 bases and J by 5 bases, leaving 15 bases between them. This chain's CDR3 is CASSPGRSPETQYF. CDR3 DNA sequence: TGTGCCAGCAGCCCCGGTCGCTCCCCGGAGACCCAGTACTTC.

This clone was recorded a few times. The chain uses TRBV29-1 and TRBJ1-2; D not resolved. Germline V CDR1 and CDR2: SQVTM, ANQGSEA. V lost 1 base and J 4 bases, leaving 7 bases between the germline ends. The CDR3 runs 12 residues. The CDR3 coding sequence is TGCAGCGTTGAAGCAGATCCCTATGGCTACACCTTC. Translated, it gives CSVEADPYGYTF.

The chain recombines TRBV15 with TRBJ1-5, with TRBD1 matching 8 bases. Germline V gene lookup returns CDR1 LNHNV and CDR2 YYDKDF (reference sequence). V shed 0 bases, J shed 3 bases, and the junction held 10 bases outside the gene matches. The CDR3 is 18 amino acids. CDR3 amino acids: CATSRDGATGANNQPQHF. Written as DNA, the CDR3 is TGTGCCACCAGCAGAGACGGGGCGACAGGGGCAAACAATCAGCCCCAGCATTTT.

This sequence joins TRBV15 and TRBJ2-5, with 9 bases fitting TRBD1. CDR1 LNHNV and CDR2 YYDKDF come from the germline V gene (reference sequence). This CDR3 spans 14 amino acids. The V gene end was trimmed by 3 bases and the J gene end by 2 bases; junction bases not matched to a gene: 1. The CDR3 spells CATSRGTGQETQYF. CDR3 coding DNA: TGTGCCACCAGCAGGGGGACAGGGCAAGAGACCCAGTACTTC.

To note about this clone: A read error may account for a junction end that differs from germline. The CDR3, as DNA: TGTGCCAGCTCACCTCCCTTGGGGGGCCCTTTCGCCTTC. Translating gives CASSPPLGGPFAF. The genes are TRBV18 and TRBJ1-2; tentatively, D is TRBD1 (6 bases). This CDR3 spans 13 amino acids. CDR1 KGHSH and CDR2 LQKENI come from the germline V gene.

The rearrangement joins TRBV5-1 to TRBJ2-1; tentative D call: TRBD2 (5 bases). CDR1 SGHRS and CDR2 YFSETQ come from the germline V gene. CDR3 size: 13 residues. V was shortened by 2 bases and J by 8 bases, with 11 bases between the two germline ends. CDR3 protein: CASSLDYSHEQFF. CDR3 DNA sequence: TGCGCCAGCAGCTTAGACTATTCCCATGAGCAGTTCTTC.

This clone was counted only a few times. The gene calls are TRBV29-1 and TRBJ1-1; no definite D call. V lost 7 bases, J lost 1 base, and 13 bases lay in between. The germline gives CDR1 SQVTM, CDR2 ANQGSEA. This CDR3 has 13 residues. The CDR3 bases are TGCAGCGCCCGGGGAGGAGCGAACACTGAAGCTTTCTTT. It specifies CSARGGANTEAFF.

This clone has more than one count but fewer than ten. The CDR3 nucleotides are TGTGCCAGCAGGAGGACGGTGGGCTACGAGCAGTACTTC. Its translation: CASRRTVGYEQYF. The chain employs TRBV25-1 and TRBJ2-7; D remains ambiguous. CDR1 is MGHDK, CDR2 SYGVNS, per germline. The CDR3 covers 13 residues. V gave up 6 bases and J gave up 3 bases, with 12 bases separating them.

With regard to this clone: In the same sample, other DNA sequences code for this CDR3. The V gene is TRBV7-2, the J gene TRBJ1-2; D is possibly TRBD1 (6 bases). The germline CDR1 and CDR2 sequences are SGHTA and FQGNSA. Trimming removed 5 bases at V and 2 bases at J, with 9 bases between. This CDR3 has 13 residues. The CDR3 loop is CASSPQGNYGYTF. The CDR3 region has the DNA TGTGCCAGCAGCCCTCAGGGGAACTATGGCTACACCTTC.

The V and J genes are TRBV6-5 and TRBJ2-2; 8 bases align to TRBD1. The CDR3 consists of 16 residues. CDR1 and CDR2 (germline): MNHEY, SVGAGI. The junction had 9 bases not matched to a gene; V was cut back by 4 bases and J by 5 bases. The CDR3 loop is CASSSNDRGWTGELFF. The CDR3 DNA reads TGTGCCAGCAGTTCCAACGACAGGGGATGGACCGGGGAGCTGTTTTTT.

The chain recombines TRBV29-1 with TRBJ1-3, with D unclear. CDR1 is SQVTM, CDR2 ANQGSEA, per germline. The CDR3 length is 13 residues. CDR3: CRIGPAHRNTIYF. The CDR3 DNA reads TGCAGAATTGGGCCCGCACACAGAAACACCATATATTTT.

The chain employs TRBV6-5 and TRBJ2-3, with D uncertain. The CDR3 is made up of 16 amino acids. Trimming took off 0 bases at V and 1 base at J, with 11 bases between the two ends. Germline values: CDR1 MNHEY, CDR2 SVGAGI. This CDR3 reads CASSYSRQARTDTQYF. As DNA, the CDR3 is TGTGCCAGCAGTTACTCGAGGCAGGCCCGCACAGATACGCAGTATTTT.

V is TRBV30 and J is TRBJ2-7; D not resolved. Trimming stripped 3 bases from V and 0 bases from J, with 6 bases between. The CDR3 consists of 12 residues. Germline CDR1 GTSNPN, CDR2 SVGIG (reference sequence). The CDR3 sequence: CAWRGSSYEQYF. The CDR3 DNA is TGTGCCTGGAGGGGCAGCTCCTACGAGCAGTACTTC.

The V and J genes are TRBV6-1 and TRBJ2-6, with D possibly being TRBD1 (6 bases). Trimming removed 9 bases at V and 0 bases at J, with 9 bases between. CDR3 length: 14 amino acids. Germline V lookup: CDR1 MNHNS, CDR2 SASEGT. The chain's CDR3 is CASKQGSGANVLTF. The CDR3 DNA follows: TGTGCCAGTAAACAGGGCTCTGGGGCCAACGTCCTGACTTTC.

This chain links TRBV6-5 with TRBJ1-3; possible D gene TRBD1, 6 bases. Trimming pared 6 bases from V and 4 bases from J, leaving 16 bases between. There are 15 residues in the CDR3. Germline-derived CDR1 and CDR2 are MNHEY and SVGAGI. The CDR3 here is CASSRGDRRGNTIYF. The CDR3 DNA follows: TGTGCCAGCAGCCGAGGAGACAGGCGCGGAAACACCATATATTTT.

This clone has just a few counts. The chain has TRBV5-1 and TRBJ1-1; D possibly corresponds to TRBD1 (6 bases). V lost 2 bases and J 1 base, leaving 12 bases between the germline ends. CDR3 length: 15 amino acids. Germline assignment: CDR1 SGHRS and CDR2 YFSETQ. The CDR3 DNA sequence: TGCGCCAGCAGCTTACCAGGGGTGGCGAACACTGAAGCTTTCTTT. It is translated as CASSLPGVANTEAFF.

The chain combines TRBV27 with TRBJ2-7; TRBD2 agrees at 13 bases. The junction had 4 bases not matched to a gene; V was cut back by 2 bases and J by 9 bases. This CDR3 is built from 14 residues. Per germline, CDR1 MNHEY and CDR2 SMNVEV (reference sequence). The CDR3 loop reads CASSLELAGGRQYF. As DNA, the CDR3 is TGTGCCAGCAGTTTAGAACTAGCGGGGGGGCGGCAGTACTTC.

This clone was recorded a few times. The rearrangement uses TRBV6-5 and TRBJ2-3; D not resolved. Germline V gene data show CDR1 as MNHEY and CDR2 as SVGAGI. V lost 6 bases to trimming and J lost 0 bases, with 7 bases between them. The CDR3 is made up of 13 amino acids. Written as DNA, the CDR3 is TGTGCCAGCAGCCGATATAGCACAGATACGCAGTATTTT. This sequence encodes CASSRYSTDTQYF.

This clone was seen a handful of times. The chain couples TRBV25-1 to TRBJ2-3; 9 positions agree with TRBD2. The trim removed 6 bases at V and 2 bases at J, leaving 6 bases unmatched. Germline loops: CDR1 MGHDK, CDR2 SYGVNS. The length of the CDR3 is 15 residues. The CDR3 nucleotides read TGTGCCAGCAGAGGCGGGGGGGCCATCACAGATACGCAGTATTTT. Its protein product is CASRGGGAITDTQYF. Full variable domain (remainder filled in from reference TRBV25-1 and TRBJ2-3): EADIYQTPRYLVIGTGKKITLECSQTMGHDKMYWYQQDPGMELHLIHYSYGVNSTEKGDLSSESTVSRIRTEHFPLTLESARPSHTSQYLCASRGGGAITDTQYFGPGTRLTVL.

CDR3 DNA: TGTGCCAGCAGTTTATCCCCGGACATCTCCTACGAGCAGTACTTC. Translated: CASSLSPDISYEQYF. The rearrangement links TRBV27 to TRBJ2-7; tentatively, D is TRBD1 (5 bases). The V gene's germline CDR1 is MNHEY and CDR2 SMNVEV (reference sequence). CDR3 size: 15 residues. Trimming cost V 0 bases and J 0 bases, with 9 bases left between them.